This T cell receptor beta chain is drawn from a study of identical twins. Many counts were recorded for this clonotype. One entry per CDR3 protein, called by TCRdb with MiXCR from the 5' RACE reads. Of hundreds of thousands of distinct CDR3 sequences in the sample, 5.5% to 6.5% were seen once. This receptor was identified in a young man in good health. What was sequenced was naive T cells sorted from blood.

CDR3 region: CASSLWGGKNIQYF. DNA of the CDR3: TGTGCCAGCAGTTTATGGGGGGGCAAAAACATTCAGTACTTC. This chain links TRBV27 with TRBJ2-4, with 7 bases matching TRBD2. The CDR3 spans 14 residues. Per germline, CDR1 MNHEY and CDR2 SMNVEV (reference sequence). V lost 1 base to trimming and J lost 3 bases; unmatched junction nucleotides: 0.